Listed below are T cell receptor beta chains from one sample, sequenced in a study of cytomegalovirus exposure and HLA in healthy donors. The method was immunoSEQ multiplex PCR; TCRdb's version includes in-frame clones alone and lacks a portion of them. The sample lists about 130,000 clones; over 65% were seen once. Sequencing used PBMCs. The receptors derive from a young man in good health and CMV-seropositive. CDR3s include the opening cysteine and the closing phenylalanine or tryptophan. D genes are given only for firm matches. Clone size is given for some rows only: seen once, a few or many times, or a class if the clone is expanded.

NA	TRBV6-5	TRBJ1-6	14	NA	CASSYSTGISPLHF	TGTGCCAGCAGTTACTCGACGGGGATTTCACCCCTCCACTTT
NA	TRBV6-6	TRBJ1-2	14	TRBD1	CASSPRTGGDGCTF	TGTGCCAGCAGTCCCCGGACAGGGGGGGACGGCTGCACCTTC
few	TRBV29-1	TRBJ2-7	12	NA	CSVGQSSYEQYF	TGCAGCGTTGGACAGAGCTCCTACGAGCAGTACTTC
NA	TRBV19	TRBJ2-6	17	NA	CASSIRARPTGANVLTF	TGTGCCAGTAGTATCAGGGCACGGCCAACTGGGGCCAACGTCCTGACTTTC
NA	TRBV4-3	TRBJ1-2	15	NA	CASSQDAKSNYGYTF	TGCGCCAGCAGCCAAGATGCTAAGAGTAACTATGGCTACACCTTC
NA	TRBV6-1	TRBJ1-2	13	TRBD1	CASSDRQGDGYTF	TGTGCCAGCAGTGATCGACAGGGAGATGGCTACACCTTC
NA	TRBV5-4	TRBJ2-7	15	TRBD2	CASSVSGRARYEQYF	TGTGCCAGCAGCGTCAGCGGGAGGGCCAGGTACGAGCAGTACTTC
once	TRBV7-3	TRBJ2-2	14	NA	CASSWTVNTGELFF	TGTGCCAGCAGCTGGACTGTTAACACCGGGGAGCTGTTTTTT
NA	TRBV7-6	TRBJ2-1	15	TRBD2	CASSSRGVLSGEQFF	TGTGCCAGCAGCTCCCGGGGGGTTCTTTCGGGTGAGCAGTTCTTC
once	TRBV7-6	TRBJ2-7	15	TRBD1	CASSSAGTGADEQYF	TGTGCCAGCAGCTCAGCCGGGACAGGGGCCGACGAGCAGTACTTC
NA	TRBV4-1	TRBJ1-4	17	TRBD1	CASSYRDRGPGNEKLFF	TGCGCCAGCAGCTACCGGGACAGGGGGCCTGGTAATGAAAAACTGTTTTTT
NA	TRBV5-1	TRBJ2-7	12	TRBD1	CASSQTGFEQYF	TGCGCCAGCAGCCAGACAGGGTTTGAGCAGTACTTC
once	TRBV19	TRBJ2-7	16	NA	CASSIDRGKGFYEQYF	TGTGCCAGTAGTATAGATCGCGGGAAGGGGTTCTACGAGCAGTACTTC
NA	TRBV28	TRBJ1-5	15	NA	CASSLWGLGNQPQHF	TGTGCCAGCAGTTTATGGGGACTGGGCAATCAGCCCCAGCATTTT
NA	TRBV5-1	TRBJ2-1	12	NA	CASSTGLYEQFF	TGCGCCAGCAGCACTGGACTTTATGAGCAGTTCTTC
few	TRBV27	TRBJ1-2	16	NA	CASSPNPLTGAYGYTF	TGTGCCAGCAGTCCCAACCCCCTGACAGGAGCCTATGGCTACACCTTC
NA	TRBV7-2	TRBJ2-1	15	TRBD2	CASSSKRGAYNEQFF	TGTGCCAGCAGCTCCAAGCGGGGGGCCTACAATGAGCAGTTCTTC
NA	TRBV19	TRBJ1-3	15	TRBD1	CASSFTGGSGNTIYF	TGTGCCAGTAGTTTCACAGGGGGCTCTGGAAACACCATATATTTT
once	TRBV4-2	TRBJ2-1	14	TRBD2	CASSPFGGRNEQFF	TGTGCCAGCAGCCCCTTTGGCGGGAGGAATGAGCAGTTCTTC
NA	TRBV7-8	TRBJ1-1	14	NA	CASSPHGQSTEAFF	TGTGCCAGCAGCCCTCACGGACAGAGCACTGAAGCTTTCTTT
NA	TRBV5-4	TRBJ2-1	16	TRBD2	CASRSSREASYNEQFF	TGTGCCAGCAGGTCATCCCGGGAGGCAAGCTACAATGAGCAGTTCTTC
NA	TRBV2	TRBJ1-3	11	NA	CASRGGDTIYF	TGTGCCAGCAGAGGGGGTGACACCATATATTTT
NA	TRBV11-2	TRBJ2-7	17	TRBD2	CASSRLGGEGGSDEQYF	TGTGCCAGCTCCCGTCTGGGAGGGGAAGGAGGGTCGGACGAGCAGTACTTC